A selection of T cell receptor beta chains follows, all from one sample in a study of T cell responses to AZD1222 COVID-19 vaccine. Some clones are missing from TCRdb's copy, which holds only in-frame ones; the method was immunoSEQ multiplex PCR. In the table there are under 200,000 clones, 92% of which are singletons. The specimen comprised peripheral blood, sampled on day 0 of AZD1222 vaccination. The receptors derive from an adult in good health. The CDR3 runs from the conserved cysteine through the conserved F or W. A D gene is named only where the DNA matches it firmly. Part of the rows lack a size; the others show once, few, many or a class for expanded clones.

v_call: TRBV7-8
d_call: .
clone_size: once
j_call: TRBJ1-1
cdr3_nt: TGTGCCAGCAGCCTCCTAATGAACACTGAAGCTTTCTTT
cdr3_aa: CASSLLMNTEAFF

v_call: TRBV28
d_call: .
clone_size: .
j_call: TRBJ1-2
cdr3_nt: TGTGCCAGCCGCGGGACCCCCGGGGGAGGCTACACCTTC
cdr3_aa: CASRGTPGGGYTF

v_call: TRBV6-4
d_call: TRBD1
clone_size: .
j_call: TRBJ1-6
cdr3_nt: TGTGCCAGCAGGGCCGGGACAGGGCTGATGCCCCTCCACTTT
cdr3_aa: CASRAGTGLMPLHF

v_call: TRBV2
d_call: .
clone_size: once
j_call: TRBJ1-4
cdr3_nt: TGTGCCAGCAGTGTACAGACAACTAATGAAAAACTGTTTTTT
cdr3_aa: CASSVQTTNEKLFF

v_call: TRBV3-1/TRBV3-2
d_call: .
clone_size: .
j_call: TRBJ2-4
cdr3_nt: TGTGCCAGCAGCCAAGTCTCTCCTTTAGCCAAAAACATTCAGTACTTC
cdr3_aa: CASSQVSPLAKNIQYF

v_call: TRBV5-4
d_call: .
clone_size: .
j_call: TRBJ2-2
cdr3_nt: TGTGCCAGCAGCTTGCAGGGGCGGGACACCGGGGAGCTGTTTTTT
cdr3_aa: CASSLQGRDTGELFF

v_call: TRBV30
d_call: .
clone_size: .
j_call: TRBJ1-5
cdr3_nt: TGTGCCTGGAGTTTCAATCGGGGGCGTCAGCCCCAGCATTTT
cdr3_aa: CAWSFNRGRQPQHF

v_call: TRBV19
d_call: .
clone_size: .
j_call: TRBJ2-5
cdr3_nt: TGTGCCAGTAGTATTTCCAGGAACGCGAAGGAGACCCAGTACTTC
cdr3_aa: CASSISRNAKETQYF

v_call: TRBV27
d_call: TRBD1
clone_size: .
j_call: TRBJ2-2
cdr3_nt: TGTGCCAGCAGTCTAAACAGGGGCACCGGGGAGCTGTTTTTT
cdr3_aa: CASSLNRGTGELFF

v_call: TRBV27
d_call: TRBD1
clone_size: .
j_call: TRBJ1-1
cdr3_nt: TGTGCCAGCAGCCTTATAGACAGGGCGAACACTGAAGCTTTCTTT
cdr3_aa: CASSLIDRANTEAFF

v_call: TRBV7-8
d_call: TRBD1
clone_size: .
j_call: TRBJ1-2
cdr3_nt: TGTGCCAGCAGCACCGGAACAGGGGGGGGCTACACCTTC
cdr3_aa: CASSTGTGGGYTF

v_call: TRBV5-5
d_call: .
clone_size: .
j_call: TRBJ1-1
cdr3_nt: TGTGCCAGCAGCTGGGGACGGAACACTGAAGCTTTCTTT
cdr3_aa: CASSWGRNTEAFF

v_call: TRBV18
d_call: .
clone_size: .
j_call: TRBJ1-1
cdr3_nt: TGTGCCAGCTCACCATTGGGGGAAGGTCTGGCTGAAGCTTTCTTT
cdr3_aa: CASSPLGEGLAEAFF

v_call: TRBV18
d_call: .
clone_size: .
j_call: TRBJ1-1
cdr3_nt: TGTGCCAGCTCAGCAGGAGAGAACACTGAAGCTTTCTTT
cdr3_aa: CASSAGENTEAFF

v_call: TRBV3-1/TRBV3-2
d_call: .
clone_size: once
j_call: TRBJ1-1
cdr3_nt: TGTGCCAGCAGCCAGGTGAAGGGGGTAGGTGAAGCTTTCTTT
cdr3_aa: CASSQVKGVGEAFF

v_call: TRBV4-3
d_call: .
clone_size: .
j_call: TRBJ2-1
cdr3_nt: TGCGCCAGCAGCCAAGATCCACTGGGGTTACCCTACAATGAGCAGTTCTTC
cdr3_aa: CASSQDPLGLPYNEQFF

v_call: TRBV7-9
d_call: .
clone_size: .
j_call: TRBJ1-2
cdr3_nt: TGTGCCAGCAGCCCCGGGGGATCTAACTATGGCTACACCTTC
cdr3_aa: CASSPGGSNYGYTF

v_call: TRBV3-1/TRBV3-2
d_call: .
clone_size: .
j_call: TRBJ2-7
cdr3_nt: TGTGCCAGCAGCCAAGGGCGCGTAGGGGGGGCATACGAGCAGTACTTC
cdr3_aa: CASSQGRVGGAYEQYF

v_call: TRBV28
d_call: .
clone_size: .
j_call: TRBJ2-2
cdr3_nt: TGTGCCAGCAGTTCATCAGGCGCGAACACCGGGGAGCTGTTTTTT
cdr3_aa: CASSSSGANTGELFF

v_call: TRBV29-1
d_call: TRBD1
clone_size: .
j_call: TRBJ2-3
cdr3_nt: TGCAGCGTTGATGGGACAGGGGGCGATACGCAGTATTTT
cdr3_aa: CSVDGTGGDTQYF

v_call: TRBV7-8
d_call: .
clone_size: .
j_call: TRBJ1-4
cdr3_nt: TGTGCCAGCAGCCCAGGGAGGTATGAAAAACTGTTTTTT
cdr3_aa: CASSPGRYEKLFF

v_call: TRBV12-3/TRBV12-4
d_call: .
clone_size: .
j_call: TRBJ1-5
cdr3_nt: TGTGCCAGCAAAACAGATAGCAATCAGCCCCAGCATTTT
cdr3_aa: CASKTDSNQPQHF

v_call: TRBV4-2
d_call: .
clone_size: .
j_call: TRBJ2-7
cdr3_nt: TGTGCCAGCAGCCAAGCCAGGGACTTTGCCTACGAGCAGTACTTC
cdr3_aa: CASSQARDFAYEQYF

v_call: TRBV7-6
d_call: .
clone_size: .
j_call: TRBJ1-5
cdr3_nt: TGTGCCAGCAGCGGTAGTCAGCCCCAGCATTTT
cdr3_aa: CASSGSQPQHF

v_call: TRBV7-2
d_call: .
clone_size: .
j_call: TRBJ1-2
cdr3_nt: TGTGCCAGCAGCCCCGGGACGGCCCGGTGGAGCTACACCTTC
cdr3_aa: CASSPGTARWSYTF

v_call: TRBV19
d_call: .
clone_size: .
j_call: TRBJ1-1
cdr3_nt: TGTGCCAGTAGTACCCGCGGCACAGGACTGAACACTGAAGCTTTCTTT
cdr3_aa: CASSTRGTGLNTEAFF

v_call: TRBV6-2/TRBV6-3
d_call: TRBD1
clone_size: .
j_call: TRBJ2-7
cdr3_nt: TGTGCCAGCAGCCGGGACAGAGCCTCCTACGAGCAGTACTTC
cdr3_aa: CASSRDRASYEQYF

v_call: TRBV28
d_call: .
clone_size: .
j_call: TRBJ1-2
cdr3_nt: TGTGCCAGCAGAAACAGCGATACTTTCTATGGCTACACCTTC
cdr3_aa: CASRNSDTFYGYTF

v_call: TRBV18
d_call: .
clone_size: once
j_call: TRBJ2-3
cdr3_nt: TGTGCCAGCTCACCACTAGCGGTCGGGCCAGATACGCAGTATTTT
cdr3_aa: CASSPLAVGPDTQYF

v_call: TRBV10-3
d_call: .
clone_size: .
j_call: TRBJ1-4
cdr3_nt: TGTGCCATCAGTGGAACCGGGACTGAGAATGAAAAACTGTTTTTT
cdr3_aa: CAISGTGTENEKLFF

v_call: TRBV5-1
d_call: .
clone_size: .
j_call: TRBJ2-7
cdr3_nt: TGCGCCAGCACCCAAGGGGCAGCGGACTCCTACGAGCAGTACTTC
cdr3_aa: CASTQGAADSYEQYF

v_call: TRBV2
d_call: TRBD2
clone_size: .
j_call: TRBJ2-2
cdr3_nt: TGTGCCAGCAGTGATGGCGGGAGCACCGGGGAGCTGTTTTTT
cdr3_aa: CASSDGGSTGELFF

v_call: TRBV7-3
d_call: .
clone_size: .
j_call: TRBJ2-5
cdr3_nt: TGTGCCAGCAGCCCCCGCCCGGCGGGAGAGACCCAGTACTTC
cdr3_aa: CASSPRPAGETQYF

v_call: TRBV7-2
d_call: .
clone_size: .
j_call: TRBJ1-4
cdr3_nt: TGTGCCAGCAGCTGGACAGTAGGAGGGGGTGAAAAACTGTTTTTT
cdr3_aa: CASSWTVGGGEKLFF

v_call: TRBV30
d_call: TRBD1
clone_size: .
j_call: TRBJ2-7
cdr3_nt: TGTGCCTGGAGGAAGACAGGGGGGGTCTACGAGCAGTACTTC
cdr3_aa: CAWRKTGGVYEQYF

v_call: TRBV2
d_call: .
clone_size: once
j_call: TRBJ1-2
cdr3_nt: TGTGCCAGCAGCGAGCGGGATTATGGCTACACCTTC
cdr3_aa: CASSERDYGYTF

v_call: TRBV4-1
d_call: .
clone_size: few
j_call: TRBJ1-2
cdr3_nt: TGCGCCAGCAGCCAAGATAGGAATCAGGGTAGTAACTATGGCTACACCTTC
cdr3_aa: CASSQDRNQGSNYGYTF

v_call: TRBV6-6
d_call: TRBD1
clone_size: .
j_call: TRBJ1-1
cdr3_nt: TGTGCCAGCAGTTCCGGACAGGGGGGGACTGAAGCTTTCTTT
cdr3_aa: CASSSGQGGTEAFF

v_call: TRBV9
d_call: .
clone_size: .
j_call: TRBJ2-2
cdr3_nt: TGTGCCAGCAGCGTGGGGCTACAGGGCGGCGGGGAGCTGTTTTTT
cdr3_aa: CASSVGLQGGGELFF

v_call: TRBV3-1/TRBV3-2
d_call: .
clone_size: .
j_call: TRBJ1-1
cdr3_nt: TGTGCCAGCAGCCTACGGGGGCGTATGAACACTGAAGCTTTCTTT
cdr3_aa: CASSLRGRMNTEAFF

v_call: TRBV6-2/TRBV6-3
d_call: .
clone_size: once
j_call: TRBJ1-1
cdr3_nt: TGTGCCAGCAGTTACTCGATCAAAACAACACTAAGCCCTGAAGCTTTCTTT
cdr3_aa: CASSYSIKTTLSPEAFF

v_call: TRBV5-1
d_call: .
clone_size: .
j_call: TRBJ1-2
cdr3_nt: TGCGCCAGCAGCTTTGGTTCGGGGGACTATGGCTACACCTTC
cdr3_aa: CASSFGSGDYGYTF

v_call: TRBV2
d_call: .
clone_size: .
j_call: TRBJ1-2
cdr3_nt: TGTGCCAGCACTAAAGCTGGGGGCGCTAACTATGGCTACACCTTC
cdr3_aa: CASTKAGGANYGYTF

v_call: TRBV27
d_call: TRBD1
clone_size: .
j_call: TRBJ1-2
cdr3_nt: TGTGCCAGCACCAGGACAGGGGGCAACTATGGCTACACCTTC
cdr3_aa: CASTRTGGNYGYTF

v_call: TRBV7-9
d_call: TRBD1
clone_size: .
j_call: TRBJ1-2
cdr3_nt: TGTGCCAGCAGCTTATTCAGGGGGCCTTCTAACTATGGCTACACCTTC
cdr3_aa: CASSLFRGPSNYGYTF

v_call: TRBV5-1
d_call: .
clone_size: once
j_call: TRBJ1-2
cdr3_nt: TGCGCCAGCAGCTTGCAAGACAGGAACTATGGCTACACCTTC
cdr3_aa: CASSLQDRNYGYTF

v_call: TRBV28
d_call: .
clone_size: .
j_call: TRBJ1-2
cdr3_nt: TGTGCCAGCAGTACGACAGGTCCGGGCTATGGCTACACCTTC
cdr3_aa: CASSTTGPGYGYTF

v_call: TRBV28
d_call: TRBD1
clone_size: .
j_call: TRBJ1-5
cdr3_nt: TGTGCCAGCGAACCATTGGGGACAGGAGGCAATCAGCCCCAGCATTTT
cdr3_aa: CASEPLGTGGNQPQHF

v_call: TRBV10-3
d_call: .
clone_size: .
j_call: TRBJ1-5
cdr3_nt: TGTGCCATCAGATTCCGGGGACTAAGGGGCAATCAGCCCCAGCATTTT
cdr3_aa: CAIRFRGLRGNQPQHF

v_call: TRBV3-1/TRBV3-2
d_call: .
clone_size: .
j_call: TRBJ1-1
cdr3_nt: TGTGCCAGCAGCCCCCAGGTATTAGACACTGAAGCTTTCTTT
cdr3_aa: CASSPQVLDTEAFF

v_call: TRBV5-1
d_call: .
clone_size: .
j_call: TRBJ1-1
cdr3_nt: TGCGCCAGCAGCTTGGTTACTTCACAGAGGAGGACTGAAGCTTTCTTT
cdr3_aa: CASSLVTSQRRTEAFF

v_call: TRBV30
d_call: .
clone_size: .
j_call: TRBJ1-1
cdr3_nt: TGTGCCTGGAGTGGACTGAACACTGAAGCTTTCTTT
cdr3_aa: CAWSGLNTEAFF